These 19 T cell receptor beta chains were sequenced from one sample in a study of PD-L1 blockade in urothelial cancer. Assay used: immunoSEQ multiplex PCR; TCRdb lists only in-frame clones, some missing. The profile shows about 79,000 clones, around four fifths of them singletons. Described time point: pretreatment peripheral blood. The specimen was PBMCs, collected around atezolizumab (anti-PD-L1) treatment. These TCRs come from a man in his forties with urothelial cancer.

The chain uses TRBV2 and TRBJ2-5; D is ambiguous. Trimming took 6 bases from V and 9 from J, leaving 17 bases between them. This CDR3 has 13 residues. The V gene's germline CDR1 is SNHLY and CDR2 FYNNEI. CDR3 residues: CASRNQGVGSQYF. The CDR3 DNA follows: TGTGCCAGCAGAAACCAAGGAGTCGGGTCCCAGTACTTC.

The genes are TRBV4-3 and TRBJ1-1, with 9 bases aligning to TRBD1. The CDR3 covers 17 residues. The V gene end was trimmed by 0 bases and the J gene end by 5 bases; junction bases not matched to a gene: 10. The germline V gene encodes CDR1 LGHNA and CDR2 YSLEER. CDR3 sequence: CASSQDLGTGPRTEAFF. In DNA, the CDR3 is TGCGCCAGCAGCCAAGATCTTGGGACAGGGCCTCGGACTGAAGCTTTCTTT.

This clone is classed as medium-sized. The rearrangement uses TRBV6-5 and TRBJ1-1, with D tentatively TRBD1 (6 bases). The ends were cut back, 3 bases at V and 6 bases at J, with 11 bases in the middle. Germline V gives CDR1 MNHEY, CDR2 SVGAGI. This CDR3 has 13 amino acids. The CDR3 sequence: CASSYFRGAEAFF. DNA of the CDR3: TGTGCCAGCAGTTATTTCAGGGGCGCTGAAGCTTTCTTT.

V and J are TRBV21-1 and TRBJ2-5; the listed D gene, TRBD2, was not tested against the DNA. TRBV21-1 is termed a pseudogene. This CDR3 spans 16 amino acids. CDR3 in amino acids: CASSKTRAGCLETQYF. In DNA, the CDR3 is TGTGCCAGCAGCAAAACTCGAGCGGGATGTTTAGAGACCCAGTACTTC.

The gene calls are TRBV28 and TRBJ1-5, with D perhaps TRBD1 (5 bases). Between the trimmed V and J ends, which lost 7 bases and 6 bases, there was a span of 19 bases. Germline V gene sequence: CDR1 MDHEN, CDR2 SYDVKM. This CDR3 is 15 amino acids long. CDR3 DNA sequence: TGTGCCAGCAATACCGGGCGAACCGGGGGTCAGCCCCAGCATTTT. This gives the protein CASNTGRTGGQPQHF.

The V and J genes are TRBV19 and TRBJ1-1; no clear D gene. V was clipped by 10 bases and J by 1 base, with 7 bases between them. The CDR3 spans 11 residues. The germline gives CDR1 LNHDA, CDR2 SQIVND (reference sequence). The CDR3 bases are TGTGCCACCTTAAAGAACACTGAAGCTTTCTTT. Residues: CATLKNTEAFF. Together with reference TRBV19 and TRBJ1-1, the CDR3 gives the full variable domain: DGGITQSPKYLFRKEGQNVTLSCEQNLNHDAMYWYRQDPGQGLRLIYYSQIVNDFQKGDIAEGYSVSREKKESFPLTVTSAQKNPTAFYLCATLKNTEAFFGQGTRLTVV.

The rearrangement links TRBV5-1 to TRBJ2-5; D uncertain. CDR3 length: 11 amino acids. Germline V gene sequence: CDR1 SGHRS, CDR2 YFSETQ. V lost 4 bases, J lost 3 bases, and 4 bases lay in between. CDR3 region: CASSREETQYF. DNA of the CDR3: TGCGCCAGCAGCCGGGAAGAGACCCAGTACTTC.

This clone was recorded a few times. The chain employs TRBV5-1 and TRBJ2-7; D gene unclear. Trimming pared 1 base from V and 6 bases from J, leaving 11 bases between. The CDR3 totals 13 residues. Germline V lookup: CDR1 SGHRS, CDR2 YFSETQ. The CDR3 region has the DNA TGCGCCAGCAGCTTGCCAAGTCCGGGCGAGCAGTACTTC. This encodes CASSLPSPGEQYF.

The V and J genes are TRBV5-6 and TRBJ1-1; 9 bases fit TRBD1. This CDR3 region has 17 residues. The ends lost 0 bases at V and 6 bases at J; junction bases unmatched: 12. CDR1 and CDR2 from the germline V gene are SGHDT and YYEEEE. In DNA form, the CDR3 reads TGTGCCAGCAGCTTGGGGGGACCGACAGGGGGTTTCTCTGAAGCTTTCTTT. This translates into CASSLGGPTGGFSEAFF.

CDR3 protein: CASSPQLAGEGEQFF. DNA of the CDR3: TGTGCCAGCAGTCCTCAACTAGCGGGGGAGGGTGAGCAGTTCTTC. This sequence joins TRBV7-3 and TRBJ2-1; TRBD2 matches at 11 bases. Germline lookup yields CDR1 SGHTA and CDR2 FQGTGA. The V and J ends lost 6 bases and 9 bases, in that order; junction bases with no gene match: 10. This CDR3 region has 15 residues.

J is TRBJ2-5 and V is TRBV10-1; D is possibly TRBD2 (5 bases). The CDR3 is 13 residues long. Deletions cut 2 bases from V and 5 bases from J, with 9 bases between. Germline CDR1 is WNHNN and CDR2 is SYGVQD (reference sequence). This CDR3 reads CASSEGRGETQYF. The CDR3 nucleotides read TGCGCCAGCAGTGAGGGAAGAGGGGAGACCCAGTACTTC.

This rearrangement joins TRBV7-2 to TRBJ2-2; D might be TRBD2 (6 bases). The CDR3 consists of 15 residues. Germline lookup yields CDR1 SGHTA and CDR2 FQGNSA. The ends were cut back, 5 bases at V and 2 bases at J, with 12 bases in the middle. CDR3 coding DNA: TGTGCCAGCAGCATGAAGGGAGGCAACACCGGGGAGCTGTTTTTT. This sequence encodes CASSMKGGNTGELFF.

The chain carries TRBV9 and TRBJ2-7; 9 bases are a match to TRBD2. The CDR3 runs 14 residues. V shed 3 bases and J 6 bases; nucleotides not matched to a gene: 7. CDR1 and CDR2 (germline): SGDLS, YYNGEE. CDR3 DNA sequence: TGTGCCAGCAGCGGCCCAGCGGGAGGCAGCGAGCAGTACTTC. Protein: CASSGPAGGSEQYF. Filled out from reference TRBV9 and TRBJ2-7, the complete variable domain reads DSGVTQTPKHLITATGQRVTLRCSPRSGDLSVYWYQQSLDQGLQFLIQYYNGEERAKGNILERFSAQQFPDLHSELNLSSLELGDSALYFCASSGPAGGSEQYFGPGTRLTVT.

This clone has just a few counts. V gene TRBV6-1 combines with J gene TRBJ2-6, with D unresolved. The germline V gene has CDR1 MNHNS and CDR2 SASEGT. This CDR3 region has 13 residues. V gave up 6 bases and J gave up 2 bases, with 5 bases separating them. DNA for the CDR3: TGTGCCAGCAGCGTCCCTGGGGCCAACGTCCTGACTTTC. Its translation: CASSVPGANVLTF.

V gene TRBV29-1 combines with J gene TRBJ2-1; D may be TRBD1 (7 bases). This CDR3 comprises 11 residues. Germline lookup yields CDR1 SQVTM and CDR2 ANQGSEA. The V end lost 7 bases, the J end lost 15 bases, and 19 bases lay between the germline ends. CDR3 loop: CSGGERRGLFF. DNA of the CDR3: TGCAGCGGTGGGGAAAGGAGGGGGCTGTTCTTC.

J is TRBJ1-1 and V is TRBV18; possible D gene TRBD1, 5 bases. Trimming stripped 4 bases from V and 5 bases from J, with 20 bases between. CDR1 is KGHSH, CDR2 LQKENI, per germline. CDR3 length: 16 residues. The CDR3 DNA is TGTGCCAGCTCACTGTCGGCAGGGAAGACTCTTACTGAAGCTTTCTTT. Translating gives CASSLSAGKTLTEAFF.

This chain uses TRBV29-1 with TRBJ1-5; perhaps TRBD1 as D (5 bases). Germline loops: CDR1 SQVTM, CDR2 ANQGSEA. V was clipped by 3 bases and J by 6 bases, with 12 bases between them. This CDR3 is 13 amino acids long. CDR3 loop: CSVDGGEGQPQHF. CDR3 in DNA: TGCAGCGTTGATGGGGGGGAGGGTCAGCCCCAGCATTTT.

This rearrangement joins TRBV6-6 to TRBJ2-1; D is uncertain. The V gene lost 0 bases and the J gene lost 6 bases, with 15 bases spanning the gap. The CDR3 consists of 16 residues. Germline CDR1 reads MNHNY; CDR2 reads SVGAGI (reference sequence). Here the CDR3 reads CASSYSPVEERNEQFF. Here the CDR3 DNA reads TGTGCCAGCAGTTACTCTCCGGTAGAGGAGCGCAATGAGCAGTTCTTC.

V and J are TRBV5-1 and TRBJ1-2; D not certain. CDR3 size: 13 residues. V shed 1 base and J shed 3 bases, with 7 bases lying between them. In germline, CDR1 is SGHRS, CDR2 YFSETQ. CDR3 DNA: TGCGCCAGCAGCTTGCGCTCAGACTATGGCTACACCTTC. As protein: CASSLRSDYGYTF.